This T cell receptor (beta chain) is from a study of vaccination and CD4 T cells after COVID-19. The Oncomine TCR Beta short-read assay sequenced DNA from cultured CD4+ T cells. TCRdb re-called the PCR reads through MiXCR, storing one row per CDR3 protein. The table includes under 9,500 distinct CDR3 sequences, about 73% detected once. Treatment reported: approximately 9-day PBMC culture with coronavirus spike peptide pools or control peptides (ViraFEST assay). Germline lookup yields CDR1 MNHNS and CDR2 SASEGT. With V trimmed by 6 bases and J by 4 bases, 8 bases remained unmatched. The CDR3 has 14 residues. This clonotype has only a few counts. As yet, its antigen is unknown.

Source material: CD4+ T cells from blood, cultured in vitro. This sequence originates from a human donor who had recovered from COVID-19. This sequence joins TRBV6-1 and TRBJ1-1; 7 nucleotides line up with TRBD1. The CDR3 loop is CASRDGQEITEAFF. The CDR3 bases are TGTGCCAGCAGGGATGGACAGGAGATCACTGAAGCTTTCTTT.